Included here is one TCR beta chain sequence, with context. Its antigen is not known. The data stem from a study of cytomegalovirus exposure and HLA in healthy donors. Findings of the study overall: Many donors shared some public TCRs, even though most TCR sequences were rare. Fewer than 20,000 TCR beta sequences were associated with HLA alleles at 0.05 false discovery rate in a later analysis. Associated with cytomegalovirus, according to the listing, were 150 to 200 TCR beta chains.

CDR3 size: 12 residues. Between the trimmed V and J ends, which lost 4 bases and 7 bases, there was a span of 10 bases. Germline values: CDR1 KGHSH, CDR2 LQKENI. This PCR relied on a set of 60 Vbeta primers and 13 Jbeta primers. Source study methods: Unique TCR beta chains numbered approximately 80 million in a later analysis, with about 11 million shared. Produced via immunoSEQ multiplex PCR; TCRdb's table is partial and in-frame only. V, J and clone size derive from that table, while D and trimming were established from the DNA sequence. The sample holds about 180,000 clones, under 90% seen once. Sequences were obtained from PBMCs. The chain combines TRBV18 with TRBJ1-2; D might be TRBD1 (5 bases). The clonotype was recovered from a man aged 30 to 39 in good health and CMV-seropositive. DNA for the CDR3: TGTGCCAGCTCACGCGCGACAGTTGGCTACACCTTC. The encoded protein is CASSRATVGYTF.